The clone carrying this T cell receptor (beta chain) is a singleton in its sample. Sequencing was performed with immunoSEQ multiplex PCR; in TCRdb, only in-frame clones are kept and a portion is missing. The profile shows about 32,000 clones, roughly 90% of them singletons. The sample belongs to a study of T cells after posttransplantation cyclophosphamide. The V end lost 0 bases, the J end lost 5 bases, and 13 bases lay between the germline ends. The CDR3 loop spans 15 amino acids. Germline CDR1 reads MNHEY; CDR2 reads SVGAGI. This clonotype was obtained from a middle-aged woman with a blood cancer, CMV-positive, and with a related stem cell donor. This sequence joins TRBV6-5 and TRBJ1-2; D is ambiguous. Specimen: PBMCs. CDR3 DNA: TGTGCCAGCAGTTACTCAGGGTCGGGGTTATATGGCTACACCTTC. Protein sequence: CASSYSGSGLYGYTF.